This TCR beta chain was captured in a study of read filtering for tumor transcriptome and immune sequencing. Study at large: Revised staging placed about 8 patients in R-ISS I, roughly 16 in II, six or seven in III. Whole-transcriptome libraries were prepared after DNase treatment.

This clonotype has ten or more counts. The library was built from roughly 400 ng RNA with molecular barcoded adaptors for alpha/delta and beta/gamma chains. TCRdb ran MiXCR on the reads and lists one entry per CDR3 protein. The sample carries tens of thousands of distinct CDR3 sequences, 20% to 25% recorded once. The V gene's germline CDR1 is SGDLS and CDR2 YYNGEE. The V end was cut by 4 bases, the J end by 0 bases, with 11 bases between. CDR3 size: 15 residues. The sequencing input was a population of CD138-negative cells sorted from bone marrow. The clonotype was recovered from a donor at least 40 years old with multiple myeloma. V and J are TRBV9 and TRBJ2-1, with no clear D. This CDR3 is CASSPHTGSYNEQFF. The CDR3 region has the DNA TGTGCCAGCAGCCCCCATACGGGCTCCTACAATGAGCAGTTCTTC.